This T cell receptor (beta chain) was obtained from a study of blood T cells in healthy people across ages. General study points: Naive T cell percentage showed a strong correlation with TCR beta diversity.

In this sample, this clonotype turned up a few times. Its target is unknown. Primers used in a second PCR of about 7 to 12 cycles were a sample-barcoded 5' primer and a J-beta primer mix. TCRdb fed the 5' RACE reads into MiXCR, producing one record per CDR3 protein. Of about 1,500,000 distinct CDR3 sequences listed, around two fifths are singletons. Material: blood. The sequence was collected from a woman aged 18-29 years in good health.

CDR3 sequence reads: CASSAGPARYTF. DNA of the CDR3: TGTGCCAGCAGCGCGGGACCGGCTAGATACACCTTC. V is TRBV7-9 and J is TRBJ1-2; TRBD1 is a possible D gene (5 bases). Trimming shortened V by 5 bases and J by 11 bases, and 15 bases separated the two germline ends. Germline lookup yields CDR1 SEHNR and CDR2 FQNEAQ (reference sequence). The CDR3 totals 12 residues.